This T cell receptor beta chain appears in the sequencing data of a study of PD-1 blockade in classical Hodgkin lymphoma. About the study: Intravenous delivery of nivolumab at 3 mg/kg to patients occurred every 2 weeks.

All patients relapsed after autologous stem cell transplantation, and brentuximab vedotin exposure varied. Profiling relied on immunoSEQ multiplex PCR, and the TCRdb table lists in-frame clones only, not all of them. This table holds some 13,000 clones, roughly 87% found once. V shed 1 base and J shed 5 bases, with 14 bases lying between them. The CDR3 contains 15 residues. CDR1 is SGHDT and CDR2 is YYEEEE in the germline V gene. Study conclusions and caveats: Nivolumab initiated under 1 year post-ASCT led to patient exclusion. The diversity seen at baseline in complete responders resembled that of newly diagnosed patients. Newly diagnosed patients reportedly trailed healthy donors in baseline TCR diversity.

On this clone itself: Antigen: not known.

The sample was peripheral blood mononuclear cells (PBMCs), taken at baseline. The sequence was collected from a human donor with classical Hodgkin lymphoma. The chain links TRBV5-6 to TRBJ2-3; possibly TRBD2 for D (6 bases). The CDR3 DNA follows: TGTGCCAGCAGCTTGACCCAGCGGGCCCTAGATACGCAGTATTTT. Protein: CASSLTQRALDTQYF.